The 10 T cell receptor beta chains given below trace back to one sample, sequenced in a study of blood T cell repertoires in COVID-19. Only in-frame clones appear in the TCRdb table, and some are missing; sequencing was by immunoSEQ multiplex PCR. The table shows 30,000 to 35,000 clones, with 91% occurring only once. The specimen was peripheral blood. All receptors come from a human donor with active COVID-19. The donor label of this sample is uncertain.

The chain carries TRBV4-3 and TRBJ2-5, with D hard to call. Trimming removed 0 bases from V and 1 base from J, with 9 bases in between. The CDR3 length is 15 residues. The germline gives CDR1 LGHNA, CDR2 YSLEER. DNA for the CDR3: TGCGCCAGCAGCCAAGACGCTACTTCCCAAGAGACCCAGTACTTC. This codes for CASSQDATSQETQYF.

This clone was recorded only once. In DNA form, the CDR3 reads TGTGCCAGCAGCCACCGTCGGACAGGGACCTACGAGCAGTACTTC. Translated, it gives CASSHRRTGTYEQYF. This sequence joins TRBV5-4 and TRBJ2-7; 8 bases align to TRBD1. The CDR3 runs to 15 residues. V gave up 4 bases and J gave up 2 bases; unmatched junction bases: 8. Germline CDR1 is SGHNT and CDR2 is YYREEE (reference sequence).

The chain employs TRBV19 and TRBJ2-1; 8 positions agree with TRBD2. V lost 3 bases, J lost 9 bases, and 4 bases stayed unmatched. The V gene's germline CDR1 is LNHDA and CDR2 SQIVND (reference sequence). This CDR3 has 13 amino acids. CDR3 protein: CASSIALAGEQFF. CDR3 DNA sequence: TGTGCCAGTAGTATCGCCCTAGCGGGTGAGCAGTTCTTC.

The chain couples TRBV5-1 to TRBJ2-7; TRBD2 is a possible D gene (6 bases). The V and J ends lost 4 bases and 3 bases respectively, with 11 bases between them. The CDR3 has 13 residues. The germline CDR1 and CDR2 sequences are SGHRS and YFSETQ. The CDR3: CASSPSGRYEQYF. The CDR3 DNA reads as TGCGCCAGCAGCCCAAGCGGGCGCTACGAGCAGTACTTC.

A single count supports this clone. The chain employs TRBV6-5 and TRBJ2-7; TRBD1 matches 10 bases. Trimming at V came to 5 bases and at J to 2 bases, leaving 3 bases not matched to a gene. The CDR3 sequence is 14 residues long. Germline loops: CDR1 MNHEY, CDR2 SVGAGI. CDR3 residues: CASSIGQGAYEQYF. The CDR3 DNA follows: TGTGCCAGCAGTATTGGACAGGGGGCCTACGAGCAGTACTTC.

The count of this clone is one. V gene TRBV6-5 combines with J gene TRBJ2-7; a weak D match, TRBD2 (6 bases). CDR3 size: 15 residues. Trimming stripped 1 base from V and 6 bases from J, with 16 bases between. Germline V gene data show CDR1 as MNHEY and CDR2 as SVGAGI. DNA of the CDR3: TGTGCCAGCAGTTACTACGGGGGAGACCCTGGCGAGCAGTACTTC. This translates into CASSYYGGDPGEQYF.

V is TRBV19 and J is TRBJ2-4, with TRBD2 as a possible D gene (6 bases). This CDR3 region has 13 residues. Germline CDR1 and CDR2: LNHDA and SQIVND (reference sequence). V lost 3 bases to trimming and J lost 8 bases, with 11 bases between them. The DNA for the CDR3 is TGTGCCAGTAGTATGGAGGGAAAGGACATTCAGTACTTC. It is translated as CASSMEGKDIQYF.

The gene calls are TRBV5-1 and TRBJ2-1; 9 positions agree with TRBD1. This CDR3 is 17 amino acids long. V lost 2 bases, J lost 7 bases, and 13 bases stayed unmatched. Germline V gene sequence: CDR1 SGHRS, CDR2 YFSETQ. CDR3 sequence: CASSLPEQGAEGNEQFF. CDR3 bases: TGCGCCAGCAGCTTACCAGAACAGGGGGCAGAAGGAAATGAGCAGTTCTTC.

The CDR3 DNA follows: TGTGCCAGTAGTATTCACCGGGACAGGGTGTATGGCTACACCTTC. Translated, it gives CASSIHRDRVYGYTF. The chain employs TRBV19 and TRBJ1-2; 9 bases fit TRBD1. Germline CDR1 and CDR2: LNHDA and SQIVND (reference sequence). The CDR3 loop spans 15 amino acids. The V gene end was trimmed by 3 bases and the J gene end by 5 bases; junction bases not matched to a gene: 7.

The chain recombines TRBV5-5 with TRBJ1-1; tentative D call: TRBD1 (5 bases). The germline gives CDR1 SGHKS, CDR2 YYEKEE (reference sequence). This CDR3 is 15 amino acids long. V lost 2 bases and J lost 4, with 15 bases in between. In DNA, the CDR3 is TGTGCCAGCAGCTTCGGACATACAAGGGGCACTGAAGCTTTCTTT. This encodes CASSFGHTRGTEAFF.